Presented here are 4 T cell receptor beta chains from one specimen sequenced in a study of metastatic and nonmetastatic thyroid tumors (dated by TCRdb to the early 2020s). The protocol used for the library was PCR. Instrument used: Illumina HiSeq 4000. In-frame beta chains were kept once TCRdb had trimmed the public reads at Q25 with fastp and called clones with MiXCR. The sample records some 45,000 clones, around 17% of which are singletons. The ten largest clones capture 22% of the sample. None of the patients had been given any treatment before thyroid surgery. Sequences were obtained from blood. Receptors were obtained from a female donor with papillary thyroid cancer or a benign thyroid nodule (not recorded which). Some clones in this sample may be carry-over from other donors' samples.

There are many counts of this clone. J is TRBJ2-1 and V is TRBV30, with 13 bases lining up with TRBD2. Germline V CDR1 and CDR2: GTSNPN, SVGIG (reference sequence). The CDR3 consists of 15 residues. V dropped 5 bases and J dropped 4; count of bases not matched to a gene: 5. The CDR3 region has the DNA TGTGCCTGGGGTCCGGGACTAGCGGGATACAATGAGCAGTTCTTC. Translated, it gives CAWGPGLAGYNEQFF.

This clone was observed many times. V and J are TRBV6-2 or TRBV6-3 and TRBJ1-4, with D possibly matching TRBD1 (5 bases). Trimming took 8 bases from V and 7 from J, leaving 11 bases between them. The CDR3 is 12 residues long. Germline CDR1 is MNHEY and CDR2 is SVGEGT. The CDR3 region has the DNA TGTGCCAGCGGGGGTCAGATTGAAAAACTGTTTTTT. It encodes CASGGQIEKLFF.

A few counts support this clone. The genes are TRBV6-5 and TRBJ2-7; D is ambiguous. V was clipped by 0 bases and J by 4 bases, with 4 bases between them. This CDR3 has 12 amino acids. Germline CDR1 MNHEY, CDR2 SVGAGI. For the CDR3, the DNA is TGTGCCAGCAGTTACTCGTCGTACGAGCAGTACTTC. The encoded protein is CASSYSSYEQYF.

This chain connects TRBV27 to TRBJ2-5; TRBD2 matches at 7 bases. J lost 5 bases, V lost 5 bases, and 11 bases had no gene match. The CDR3 covers 15 residues. Germline lookup yields CDR1 MNHEY and CDR2 SMNVEV (reference sequence). Here the CDR3 reads CASSERGGLDETQYF. The CDR3 nucleotides are TGTGCCAGCAGTGAGAGGGGAGGGTTGGACGAGACCCAGTACTTC.